This T cell receptor (beta chain) came from a study of CD8 T cells in ankylosing spondylitis (dated by TCRdb to about 2017). At the level of the whole study: The study profiled T cell receptor beta repertoires in healthy donors and ankylosing spondylitis patients to find disease-linked TCR variants. Peripheral blood was sampled, and synovial fluid was additionally collected from ankylosing spondylitis patients. In total, the full study cohort was made up of 110 or so healthy donors and 25 to 30 ankylosing spondylitis patients. On the study overall, not on this receptor specifically: Some motif variants were previously reported in synovial fluid and blood of reactive arthritis patients, suggesting common disease-initiation mechanisms. The disease-linked clones were reported as significantly enriched in matched synovial fluid samples from ankylosing spondylitis patients. Blood from ankylosing spondylitis patients appeared to be characterized by a TCR beta motif composed of about eight highly homologous amino acid variants. The disease-linked clones showed a CD8+ phenotype and occurred at relatively low frequencies in peripheral blood.

Reading from cysteine to phenylalanine, the CDR3 counts 13 amino acids. Kept here is only the CDR3 DNA, which spans 39 bases and is read in frame from base 1. Clipping removes 1 base from V and 8 bases from J, with 4 as the unmatched junction base count. CDR1 SQVTM and CDR2 ANQGSEA are derived from the germline V gene. Notes on this clonotype: No antigen is known for it. Base-call qualities are not available, and no considerably larger clone is one nucleotide away.

TCRdb records Illumina HiSeq 2500 as the sequencer. Quantitative 5'-RACE with molecular barcodes was used to prepare TCR beta libraries. Concerning the study's data processing: Disease-linked TCR variants were identified with a new computational method built on a probabilistic model of VDJ rearrangement. TCRdb reworked the public reads: Q25 trimming with fastp, MiXCR clone assembly, productive beta chains retained. Rows are unified per CDR3 protein, each entry keeping the most common DNA and genes. TCRdb's processing, not the authors', yielded these V and J calls. The sample table records approximately 260,000 distinct CDR3 sequences; roughly 8.6% of these occur just once. The ten largest clones capture about 6.8% of the sample.

The chain is made from TRBV29-1 and TRBJ1-2; 10 bases in the middle match TRBD1. The clonotype was recovered from a male donor with ankylosing spondylitis or in good health (not recorded which). The sequencing input was blood, either unsorted or a sorted T cell fraction (not recorded which). The DNA reads as follows: TGCAGCGTTGAAGGACAGGGGGCGCAAGGCTACACCTTC. Translated, this gives CSVEGQGAQGYTF.